This TCR beta chain emerged from a study of blood T cell repertoires in COVID-19. Participant reports of clinical history set cohort assignment. Sequencing was performed with immunoSEQ multiplex PCR; in TCRdb, only in-frame clones are kept and a portion is missing. The profile shows approximately 300,000 clones, roughly 87% of them singletons. Looked up from germline, CDR1 is SNHLY and CDR2 is FYNNEI. CDR3 length: 12 residues. The ends were cut back, 7 bases at V and 8 bases at J, with 14 bases in the middle. This sequence originates from a woman in her twenties or thirties who had recovered from COVID-19. The sequenced sample consisted of PBMCs or T cells enriched from blood (not recorded which). The chain combines TRBV2 with TRBJ1-2; perhaps TRBD1 as D (6 bases). In nucleotides, the CDR3 is TGTGCCAGCACTGATACAGGGACCGGCTACACCTTC. Translated, it gives CASTDTGTGYTF.